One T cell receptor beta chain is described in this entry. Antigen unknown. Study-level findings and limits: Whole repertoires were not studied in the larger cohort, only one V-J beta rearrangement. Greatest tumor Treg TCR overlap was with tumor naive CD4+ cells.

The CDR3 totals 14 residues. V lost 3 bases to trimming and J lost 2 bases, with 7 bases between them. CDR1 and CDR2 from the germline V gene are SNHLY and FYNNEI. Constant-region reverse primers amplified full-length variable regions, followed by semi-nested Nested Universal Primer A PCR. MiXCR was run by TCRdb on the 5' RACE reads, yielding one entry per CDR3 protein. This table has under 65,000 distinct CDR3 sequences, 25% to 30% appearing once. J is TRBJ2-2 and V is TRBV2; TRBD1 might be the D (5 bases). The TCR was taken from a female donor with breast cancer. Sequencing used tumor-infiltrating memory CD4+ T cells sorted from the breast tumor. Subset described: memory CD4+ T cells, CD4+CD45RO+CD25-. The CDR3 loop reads CASSDRVNTGELFF. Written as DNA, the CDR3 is TGTGCCAGCAGTGACAGGGTAAACACCGGGGAGCTGTTTTTT.